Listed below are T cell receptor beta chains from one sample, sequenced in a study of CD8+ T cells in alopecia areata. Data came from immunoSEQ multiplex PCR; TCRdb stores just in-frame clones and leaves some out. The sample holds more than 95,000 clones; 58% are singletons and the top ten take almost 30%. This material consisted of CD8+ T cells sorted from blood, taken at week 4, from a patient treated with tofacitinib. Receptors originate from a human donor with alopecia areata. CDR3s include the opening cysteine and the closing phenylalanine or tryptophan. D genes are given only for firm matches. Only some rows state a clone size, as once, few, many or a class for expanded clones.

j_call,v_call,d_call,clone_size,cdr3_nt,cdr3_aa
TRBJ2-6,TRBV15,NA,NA,TGTGCCACCAGCAGAGATTGGGCCTCTGGGGCCAACGTCCTGACTTTC,CATSRDWASGANVLTF
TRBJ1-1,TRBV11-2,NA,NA,TGTGCCAGCAGTTTAGGGGCAGGGATTATGACTGAAGCTTTCTTT,CASSLGAGIMTEAFF
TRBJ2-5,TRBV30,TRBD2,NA,TGTGCCTGGAGTGGGGGACTAGCGGGGGAAGAGACCCAGTACTTC,CAWSGGLAGEETQYF
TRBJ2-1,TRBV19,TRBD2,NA,TGTGCCAGTAGTATCGGTAGCGGGGGCTACAATGAGCAGTTCTTC,CASSIGSGGYNEQFF
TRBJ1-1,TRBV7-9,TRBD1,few,TGTGCCAGCAGCCCGGCGGGACAGTTGAACACTGAAGCTTTCTTT,CASSPAGQLNTEAFF
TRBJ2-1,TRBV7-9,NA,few,TGTGCCAGCAGCCCACTACAGGAGGGTTACAATGAGCAGTTCTTC,CASSPLQEGYNEQFF
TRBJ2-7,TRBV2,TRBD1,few,TGTGCCAGCAGTGGAATCTGGGGCGGCGGGACAGGGTGGCACGAGCAGTACTTC,CASSGIWGGGTGWHEQYF
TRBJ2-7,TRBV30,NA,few,TGTGCCTGGAGTGTGGGGGGCGGAAACGAGCAGTACTTC,CAWSVGGGNEQYF
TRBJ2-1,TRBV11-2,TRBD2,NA,TGTGCCAGCAGCGAGCGGGGGGTCCTCAATGAGCAGTTCTTC,CASSERGVLNEQFF
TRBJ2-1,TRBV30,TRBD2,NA,TGTGCCTGGAGTACTGCCGGGACTAGGAGTCTCTTC,CAWSTAGTRSLF
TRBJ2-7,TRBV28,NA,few,TGTGCCAGCAGTTTTGACCGTAGCTCCTACGAGCAGTACTTC,CASSFDRSSYEQYF
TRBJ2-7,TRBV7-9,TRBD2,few,TGTGCCAGCAGTTATGGACTAGCCTACGAGCAGTACTTC,CASSYGLAYEQYF
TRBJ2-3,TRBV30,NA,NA,TGTGCCTGGAGTGATGCAGATACGCAGTATTTT,CAWSDADTQYF
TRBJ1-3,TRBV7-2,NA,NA,TGTGCCAGCAGTTTACACCGGGCGGGGAAGGCTGGAAACACCATATATTTT,CASSLHRAGKAGNTIYF
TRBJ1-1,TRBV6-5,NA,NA,TGTGCCAGCAGTTACTTGGGGGCCGCTGAAGCTTTCTTT,CASSYLGAAEAFF
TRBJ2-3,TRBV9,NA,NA,TGTGCCAGCAGCGTAGTCGGGGACAGCACAGATACGCAGTATTTT,CASSVVGDSTDTQYF
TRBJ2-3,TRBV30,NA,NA,TGTGCCTGGAGTGTAACAGGGCCAGATACGCAGTATTTT,CAWSVTGPDTQYF
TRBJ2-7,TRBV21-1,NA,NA,TGTGCCAGCAGCCCCGACAGGGTGACCTACGAGCAGTACTTC,CASSPDRVTYEQYF
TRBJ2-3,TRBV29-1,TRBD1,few,TGCAGCGTTGAAGATCTTGGACAGGGCACAGATACGCAGTATTTT,CSVEDLGQGTDTQYF
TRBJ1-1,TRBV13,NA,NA,TGTGCCAGCAGCAGGGTCCGGGGTGAAGCTTTCTTT,CASSRVRGEAFF
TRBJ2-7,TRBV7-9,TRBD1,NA,TGTGCCAGCAGCTCCCTCACCGGGACAGGGGTTTACGAGCAGTACTTC,CASSSLTGTGVYEQYF
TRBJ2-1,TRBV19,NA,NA,TGTGCCAGTAGTATAGCCGGTTCTTCCTACAATGAGCAGTTCTTC,CASSIAGSSYNEQFF
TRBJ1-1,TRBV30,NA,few,TGTGCCTACACCATCGGGACTCTCGCTTTCTTT,CAYTIGTLAFF
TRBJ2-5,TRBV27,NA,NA,TGTGCCAGCGGGGGGGCTTTAGGAGAGACCCAGTACTTC,CASGGALGETQYF
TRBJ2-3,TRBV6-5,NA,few,TGTGCCAGCAGTTACTCGCCGGAAGATACGCAGTATTTT,CASSYSPEDTQYF
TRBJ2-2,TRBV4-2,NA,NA,TGTGCCAGCAGCCAAGATTGGGGGGCCGGGGAGCTGTTTTTT,CASSQDWGAGELFF
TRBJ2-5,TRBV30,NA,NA,TGTGCCTGGAGCGGGGGAATAGAAGAGACCCAGTACTTC,CAWSGGIEETQYF
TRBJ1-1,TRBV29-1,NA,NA,TGCAGCTCTCCTGAGGCTGGAGGGATCACTGAAGCTTTCTTT,CSSPEAGGITEAFF
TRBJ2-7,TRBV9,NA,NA,TGTGCCAGCAGCGTAGGAGATGGAACCACCTACGAGCAGTACTTC,CASSVGDGTTYEQYF
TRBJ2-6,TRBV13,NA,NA,TGTGCCAGCAGCTTAGGCTCTGGGGCCAACGTCCTGACTTTC,CASSLGSGANVLTF
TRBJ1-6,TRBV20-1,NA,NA,TGCAGTCCGGTCGACAATTCACCCCTCCACTTT,CSPVDNSPLHF
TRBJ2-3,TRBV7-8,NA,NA,TGTGCCAGCAGCCCCTGGGCAGGGGTCACAGATACGCAGTATTTT,CASSPWAGVTDTQYF
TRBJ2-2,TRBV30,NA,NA,TGTGCCTGGAAAGGGCACGAACGGGAAACCGGGGAGCTGTTTTTT,CAWKGHERETGELFF
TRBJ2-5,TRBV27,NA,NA,TGTGCCAGCAGTTTCTGGGGAAGAGGCCAAGAGACCCAGTACTTC,CASSFWGRGQETQYF
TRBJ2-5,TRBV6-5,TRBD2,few,TGTGCCAGCAGTTACTTCGGGACTACCCAAGAGACCCAGTACTTC,CASSYFGTTQETQYF
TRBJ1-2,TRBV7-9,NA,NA,TGTGCCAGCAGCTTAGAGGTCCTGGGAGGCTACACCTTC,CASSLEVLGGYTF
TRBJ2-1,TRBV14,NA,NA,TGTGCCAGCAGTGCATGGGAGCGTTCCTACAATGAGCAGTTCTTC,CASSAWERSYNEQFF
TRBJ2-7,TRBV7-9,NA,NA,TGTGCCAGCAGCCCCCGCTGGGACGAGCAGTACTTC,CASSPRWDEQYF
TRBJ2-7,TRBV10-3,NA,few,TGTGCCATGGGGGATCGATACGAGCAGTACTTC,CAMGDRYEQYF
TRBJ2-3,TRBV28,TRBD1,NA,TGTGCCAGCAGTTTCAGGGACAGGGATTCAGATACGCAGTATTTT,CASSFRDRDSDTQYF
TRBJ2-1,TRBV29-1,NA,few,TGCAGCGTTGTCTCAGTGGGGTCCTACAATGAGCAGTTCTTC,CSVVSVGSYNEQFF
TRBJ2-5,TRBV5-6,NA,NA,TGTGCCAGCAGTCCTGTGGACTTGCTGGAGACCCAGTACTTC,CASSPVDLLETQYF
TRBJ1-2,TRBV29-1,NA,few,TGCAGCACAGCGGGACTTCACTATGGCTACACCTTC,CSTAGLHYGYTF
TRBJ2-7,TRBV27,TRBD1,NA,TGTGCCAGCAGTTTAGGAGGACAGGGGAACGAGCAGTACTTC,CASSLGGQGNEQYF
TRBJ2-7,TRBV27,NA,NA,TGTGCCAGCAGTTTATCGGCAGGGTACGGGTCGGGGCAGTACTTC,CASSLSAGYGSGQYF
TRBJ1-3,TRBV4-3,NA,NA,TGCGCCAGCAGCCCTCAGACTGGAAACACCATATATTTT,CASSPQTGNTIYF
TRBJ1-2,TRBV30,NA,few,TGTGCCTGGAGGGACAGAGATAACTATGGCTACACCTTC,CAWRDRDNYGYTF
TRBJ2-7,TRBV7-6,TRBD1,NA,TGTGCCAGCGGGACAGGGGCCCCCTACGAGCAGTACTTC,CASGTGAPYEQYF